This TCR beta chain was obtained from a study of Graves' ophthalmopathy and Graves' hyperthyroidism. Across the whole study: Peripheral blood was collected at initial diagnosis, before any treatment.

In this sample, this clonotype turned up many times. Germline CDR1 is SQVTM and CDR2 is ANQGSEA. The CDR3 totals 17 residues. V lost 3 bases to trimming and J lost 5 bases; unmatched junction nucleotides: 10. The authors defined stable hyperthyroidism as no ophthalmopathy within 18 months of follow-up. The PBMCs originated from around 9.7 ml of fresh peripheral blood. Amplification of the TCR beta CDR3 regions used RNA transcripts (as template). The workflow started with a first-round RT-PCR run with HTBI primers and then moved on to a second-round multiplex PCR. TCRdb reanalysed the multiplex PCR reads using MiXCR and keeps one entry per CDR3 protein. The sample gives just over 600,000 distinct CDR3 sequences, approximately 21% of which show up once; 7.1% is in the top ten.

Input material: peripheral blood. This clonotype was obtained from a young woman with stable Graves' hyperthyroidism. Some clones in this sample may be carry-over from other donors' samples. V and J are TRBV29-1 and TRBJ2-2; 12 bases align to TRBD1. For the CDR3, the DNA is TGCAGCGTTGACTGGGGACAGGGGGCCATGGGAACCGGGGAGCTGTTTTTT. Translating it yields CSVDWGQGAMGTGELFF.